Each of the 14 T cell receptor beta chains below was sequenced from the same sample in a study of blood T cell repertoires in COVID-19. Measured with immunoSEQ multiplex PCR; TCRdb has only the in-frame clones, and not every one. The repertoire consists of 200,000 to 250,000 clones, with approximately 80% occurring once and the leading ten covering 4.3%. The sample taken for sequencing was PBMCs or T cells enriched from blood (not recorded which). The receptors here all came from a man aged 25 to 45 with acute COVID-19.

The V call is TRBV5-1, the J call TRBJ2-2, with D hard to call. The CDR3 spans 14 residues. Trimming took off 6 bases at V and 2 bases at J, with 11 bases between the two ends. Germline CDR1 and CDR2: SGHRS and YFSETQ. CDR3 region: CASIQSQNTGELFF. The CDR3 nucleotides are TGCGCCAGCATCCAATCACAAAACACCGGGGAGCTGTTTTTT.

This chain's CDR3 is CASSYGSGTTGYTF. CDR3 nucleotides: TGTGCCAGCAGTTACGGGTCAGGGACAACAGGCTACACCTTC. The chain couples TRBV6-5 to TRBJ1-2; TRBD1 might be the D (6 bases). CDR1 and CDR2 (germline): MNHEY, SVGAGI. The CDR3 is 14 amino acids. Deletions cut 2 bases from V and 8 bases from J, with 15 bases between.

This clone was observed a few times. V is TRBV2 and J is TRBJ2-1; 12 positions match TRBD1. V was clipped by 11 bases and J by 2 bases; unmatched bases: 7. The V gene's germline CDR1 is SNHLY and CDR2 FYNNEI. CDR3 size: 15 residues. Here the CDR3 reads CAGMGDRGPYNEQFF. The CDR3 DNA reads TGTGCCGGAATGGGGGACAGGGGGCCCTACAATGAGCAGTTCTTC.

The chain has TRBV2 and TRBJ1-1; 9 positions agree with TRBD1. Germline V gene lookup returns CDR1 SNHLY and CDR2 FYNNEI. The CDR3 has 14 residues. Trimming at V came to 6 bases and at J to 3 bases, leaving 5 bases not matched to a gene. The CDR3 coding sequence is TGTGCCAGCAGAGAGGGACAGGGTCACACTGAAGCTTTCTTT. It codes for CASREGQGHTEAFF.

V is TRBV15 and J is TRBJ1-5; 9 bases fit TRBD1. This CDR3 is built from 16 residues. V was pared by 0 bases and J by 2 bases, with 2 bases of the junction left unmatched. Germline values: CDR1 LNHNV, CDR2 YYDKDF (reference sequence). The CDR3 sequence: CATSRDWDRGNQPQHF. The CDR3, as DNA: TGTGCCACCAGCAGAGATTGGGACAGGGGCAATCAGCCCCAGCATTTT.

The genes are TRBV18 and TRBJ1-1; no clear D. In germline, CDR1 is KGHSH, CDR2 LQKENI. The CDR3 has 14 residues. The germline V and J ends were trimmed by 0 bases and 1 base, with 6 bases remaining between them. DNA for the CDR3: TGTGCCAGCTCACCACCGGAGAGGAACACTGAAGCTTTCTTT. It codes for CASSPPERNTEAFF.

In its sample, this clone was seen many times. The chain uses TRBV11-2 and TRBJ1-1; a weak D match, TRBD1 (5 bases). Trimming shortened V by 8 bases and J by 8 bases, and 15 bases separated the two germline ends. The CDR3 loop spans 12 amino acids. Germline assignment: CDR1 SGHAT and CDR2 FQNNGV. The CDR3 DNA follows: TGTGCCAGCGGATCCACAGCAGGGGAAGCTTTCTTT. This sequence encodes CASGSTAGEAFF. Together with reference TRBV11-2 and TRBJ1-1, the CDR3 gives the full variable domain: EAGVAQSPRYKIIEKRQSVAFWCNPISGHATLYWYQQILGQGPKLLIQFQNNGVVDDSQLPKDRFSAERLKGVDSTLKIQPAKLEDSAVYLCASGSTAGEAFFGQGTRLTVV.

The chain combines TRBV20-1 with TRBJ2-3; unclear D gene. The CDR3 sequence is 11 residues long. From germline, CDR1 is DFQATT and CDR2 SNEGSKA (reference sequence). V was trimmed by 4 bases and J by 6 bases, leaving 8 bases between them. In nucleotides, the CDR3 is TGCAGTGCTACGGTCGGGGATACGCAGTATTTT. Protein: CSATVGDTQYF.

The chain couples TRBV15 to TRBJ2-2, with 8 bases that match TRBD1. The CDR3 is made up of 15 amino acids. V lost 5 bases to trimming and J lost 8 bases; unmatched junction nucleotides: 10. CDR1 is LNHNV and CDR2 is YYDKDF in the germline V gene (reference sequence). In DNA, the CDR3 is TGTGCCACCAGCGCCCGGGACAGGCTGTCGGGGGAGCTGTTTTTT. Its translation is CATSARDRLSGELFF.

The rearrangement links TRBV10-3 to TRBJ2-7; 9 nucleotides agree with TRBD2. Germline assignment: CDR1 ENHRY and CDR2 SYGVKD. Trimming took 8 bases from V and 5 from J; bases not matched to a gene: 7. This CDR3 comprises 13 residues. The CDR3 DNA reads as TGTGCCATCGGTAGCGGGGGCCTCAACGAGCAGTACTTC. It is translated as CAIGSGGLNEQYF.

The rearrangement links TRBV12-5 to TRBJ2-1; 8 nucleotides match TRBD1. The CDR3 length is 21 residues. Unmatched junction bases numbered 18, after V lost 1 base and J lost 1 base. The germline V gene encodes CDR1 LGHNT and CDR2 FRNRAP. This CDR3 reads CASGLDAWQGAFVDSYNEQFF. DNA for the CDR3: TGTGCTAGTGGTTTGGACGCGTGGCAGGGGGCTTTCGTCGATTCCTACAATGAGCAGTTCTTC.

V gene TRBV6-5 combines with J gene TRBJ2-7; tentative D call: TRBD2 (7 bases). With 7 bases removed from V and 2 bases from J, the gap between germline ends came to 15 bases. CDR3 length: 14 amino acids. CDR1 is MNHEY and CDR2 is SVGAGI in the germline V gene. The CDR3 coding sequence is TGTGCCAGCACCGGGGGGACAAAAGCCTACGAGCAGTACTTC. It codes for CASTGGTKAYEQYF.

This clone showed up just a few times. This chain uses TRBV10-3 with TRBJ1-5; a weak D match, TRBD1 (5 bases). Germline CDR1 is ENHRY and CDR2 is SYGVKD. The CDR3 sequence is 14 residues long. The V end lost 6 bases, the J end lost 0 bases, and 9 bases lay between the germline ends. The chain's CDR3 is CAISQGDSNQPQHF. In DNA form, the CDR3 reads TGTGCCATCAGCCAGGGCGATAGCAATCAGCCCCAGCATTTT.

J is TRBJ2-1 and V is TRBV7-6; TRBD2 aligns across 11 bases. Germline V gene data show CDR1 as SGHVS and CDR2 as FNYEAQ. CDR3 length equals 16 residues. V was pared by 2 bases and J by 9 bases, with 9 bases of the junction left unmatched. CDR3 sequence (DNA): TGTGCCAGCAGCTTATTAGCGGGGGGGCCAAGTGGTGAGCAGTTCTTC. Amino acid sequence: CASSLLAGGPSGEQFF.